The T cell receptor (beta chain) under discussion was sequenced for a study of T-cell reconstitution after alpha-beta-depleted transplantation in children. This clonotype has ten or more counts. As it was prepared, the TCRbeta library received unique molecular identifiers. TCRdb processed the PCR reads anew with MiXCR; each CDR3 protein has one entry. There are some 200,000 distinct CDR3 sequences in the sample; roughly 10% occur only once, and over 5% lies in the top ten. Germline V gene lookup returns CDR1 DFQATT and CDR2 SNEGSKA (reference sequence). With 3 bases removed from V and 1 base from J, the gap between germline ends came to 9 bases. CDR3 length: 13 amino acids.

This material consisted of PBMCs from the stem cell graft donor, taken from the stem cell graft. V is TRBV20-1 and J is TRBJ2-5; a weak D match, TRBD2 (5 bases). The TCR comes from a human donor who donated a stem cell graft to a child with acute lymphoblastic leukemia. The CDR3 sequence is CSARVGGQETQYF. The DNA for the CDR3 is TGCAGTGCTAGGGTCGGAGGCCAAGAGACCCAGTACTTC.